This T cell receptor (beta chain) was obtained from a study of T-cell reconstitution after alpha-beta-depleted transplantation in children. Unique molecular identifiers were incorporated into the prepared TCRbeta library. TCRdb processed the PCR reads anew with MiXCR; each CDR3 protein has one entry. The table records roughly 160,000 distinct CDR3 sequences, around 10% of them present only once. Germline V CDR1 and CDR2: LNHDA, SQIVND (reference sequence). The CDR3 covers 15 residues. Germline trimming cut 2 bases from V and 5 bases from J; bases unmatched to any gene: 5. The chain links TRBV19 to TRBJ2-1, with 8 bases fitting TRBD2. The TCR originated in a boy aged 2 to 9 with acute myeloid leukemia, due to receive a stem cell transplant. The material sequenced was PBMCs, taken before TCRalphabeta/CD19-depleted stem cell transplant. The DNA of the CDR3 is TGTGCCAGTAGTATATACGGGACTAGTCACAATGAGCAGTTCTTC. Its protein is CASSIYGTSHNEQFF.